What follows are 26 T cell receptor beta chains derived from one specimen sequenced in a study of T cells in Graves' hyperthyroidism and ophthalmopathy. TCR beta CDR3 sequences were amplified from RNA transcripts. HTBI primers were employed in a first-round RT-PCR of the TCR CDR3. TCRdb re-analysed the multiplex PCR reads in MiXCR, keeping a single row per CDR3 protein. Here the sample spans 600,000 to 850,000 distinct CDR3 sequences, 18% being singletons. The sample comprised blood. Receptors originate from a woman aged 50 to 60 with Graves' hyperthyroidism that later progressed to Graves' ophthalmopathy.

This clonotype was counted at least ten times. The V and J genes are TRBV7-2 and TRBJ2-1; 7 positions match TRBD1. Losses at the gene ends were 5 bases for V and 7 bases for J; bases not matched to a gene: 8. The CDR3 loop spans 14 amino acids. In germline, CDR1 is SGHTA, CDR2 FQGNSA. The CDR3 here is CASSLRQGANEQFF. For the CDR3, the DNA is TGTGCCAGCAGCCTAAGACAGGGTGCAAATGAGCAGTTCTTC.

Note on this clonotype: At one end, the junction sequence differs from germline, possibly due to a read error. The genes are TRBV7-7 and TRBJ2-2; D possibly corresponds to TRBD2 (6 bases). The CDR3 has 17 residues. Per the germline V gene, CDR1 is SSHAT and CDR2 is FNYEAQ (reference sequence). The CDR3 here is CASSPVEGRVGTGELFF. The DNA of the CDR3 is TGTGCTAGCAGCCCAGTGGAGGGGCGCGTGGGCACCGGGGAGCTGTTTTTT.

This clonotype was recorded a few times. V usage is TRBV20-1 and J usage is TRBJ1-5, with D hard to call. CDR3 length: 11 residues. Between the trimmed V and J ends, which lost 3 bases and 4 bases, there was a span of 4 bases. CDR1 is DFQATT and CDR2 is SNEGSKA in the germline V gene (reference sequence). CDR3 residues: CSASRNQPQHF. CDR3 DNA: TGCAGTGCTAGTCGAAATCAGCCCCAGCATTTT.

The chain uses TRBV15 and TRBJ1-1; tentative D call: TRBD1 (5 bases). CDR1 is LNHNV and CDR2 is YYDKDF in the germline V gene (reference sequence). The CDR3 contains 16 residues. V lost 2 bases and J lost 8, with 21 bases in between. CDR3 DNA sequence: TGTGCCACCAGCAGATCGTTGACAGAACAATTGTCCGAAGCTTTCTTT. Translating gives CATSRSLTEQLSEAFF.

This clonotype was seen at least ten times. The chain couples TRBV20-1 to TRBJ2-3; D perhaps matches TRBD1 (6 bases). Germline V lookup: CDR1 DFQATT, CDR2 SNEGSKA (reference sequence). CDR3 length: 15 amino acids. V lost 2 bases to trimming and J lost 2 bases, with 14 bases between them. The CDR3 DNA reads TGCAGTGCTAGATCCGCGACAGGCCCCACAGATACGCAGTATTTT. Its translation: CSARSATGPTDTQYF.

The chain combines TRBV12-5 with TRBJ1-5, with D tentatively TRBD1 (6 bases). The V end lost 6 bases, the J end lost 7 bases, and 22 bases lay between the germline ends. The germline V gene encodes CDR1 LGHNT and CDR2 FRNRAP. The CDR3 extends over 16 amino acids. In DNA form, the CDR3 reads TGTGCTAGTGGCCAGGGGTCGGCTTTATCGCGACAGCCCCAGCATTTT. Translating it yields CASGQGSALSRQPQHF.

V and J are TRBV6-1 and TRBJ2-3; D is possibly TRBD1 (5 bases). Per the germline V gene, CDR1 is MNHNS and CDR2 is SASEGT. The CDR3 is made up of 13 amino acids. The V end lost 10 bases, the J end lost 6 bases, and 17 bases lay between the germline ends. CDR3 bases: TGTGCCATCCAGTCTAGGGGCATCGATACGCAGTATTTT. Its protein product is CAIQSRGIDTQYF.

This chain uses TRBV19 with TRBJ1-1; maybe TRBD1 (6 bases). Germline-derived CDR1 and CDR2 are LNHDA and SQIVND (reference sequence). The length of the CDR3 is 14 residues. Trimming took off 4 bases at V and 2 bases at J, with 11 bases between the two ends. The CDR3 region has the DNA TGTGCCAGTAGTACCACAGGGATAAACACTGAAGCTTTCTTT. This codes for CASSTTGINTEAFF. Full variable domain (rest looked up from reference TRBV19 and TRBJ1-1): DGGITQSPKYLFRKEGQNVTLSCEQNLNHDAMYWYRQDPGQGLRLIYYSQIVNDFQKGDIAEGYSVSREKKESFPLTVTSAQKNPTAFYLCASSTTGINTEAFFGQGTRLTVV.

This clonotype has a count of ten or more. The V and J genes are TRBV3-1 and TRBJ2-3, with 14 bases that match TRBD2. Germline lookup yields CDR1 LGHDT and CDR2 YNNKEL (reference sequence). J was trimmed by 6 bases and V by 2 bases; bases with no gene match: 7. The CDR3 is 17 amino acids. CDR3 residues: CASSQFGLAGGRDTQYF. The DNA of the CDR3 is TGTGCCAGCAGCCAATTTGGACTAGCGGGGGGCCGGGATACGCAGTATTTT.

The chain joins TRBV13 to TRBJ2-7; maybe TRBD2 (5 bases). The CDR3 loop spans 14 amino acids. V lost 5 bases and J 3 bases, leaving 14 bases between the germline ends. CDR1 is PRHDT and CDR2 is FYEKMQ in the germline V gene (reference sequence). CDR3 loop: CASSVTGNRYEQYF. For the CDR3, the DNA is TGTGCCAGCAGCGTCACGGGGAACCGCTACGAGCAGTACTTC.

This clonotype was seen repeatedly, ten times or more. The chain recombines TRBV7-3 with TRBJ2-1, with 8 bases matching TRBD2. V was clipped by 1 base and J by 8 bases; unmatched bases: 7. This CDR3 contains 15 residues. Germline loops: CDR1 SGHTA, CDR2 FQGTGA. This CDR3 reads CASSLIGGGNDEQFF. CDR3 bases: TGTGCCAGCAGCTTAATAGGCGGGGGGAACGATGAGCAGTTCTTC.

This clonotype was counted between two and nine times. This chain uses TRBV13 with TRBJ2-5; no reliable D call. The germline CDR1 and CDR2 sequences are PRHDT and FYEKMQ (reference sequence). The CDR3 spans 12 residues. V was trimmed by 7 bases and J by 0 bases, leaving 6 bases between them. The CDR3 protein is CASKAYQETQYF. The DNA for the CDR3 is TGTGCCAGCAAGGCGTACCAAGAGACCCAGTACTTC.

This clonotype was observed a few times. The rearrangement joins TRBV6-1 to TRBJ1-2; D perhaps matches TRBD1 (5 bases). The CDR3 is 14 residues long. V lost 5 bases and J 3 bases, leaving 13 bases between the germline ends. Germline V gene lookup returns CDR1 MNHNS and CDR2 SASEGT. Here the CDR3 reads CASSYGDGHYGYTF. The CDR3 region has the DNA TGTGCCAGCAGTTATGGGGACGGCCACTATGGCTACACCTTC.

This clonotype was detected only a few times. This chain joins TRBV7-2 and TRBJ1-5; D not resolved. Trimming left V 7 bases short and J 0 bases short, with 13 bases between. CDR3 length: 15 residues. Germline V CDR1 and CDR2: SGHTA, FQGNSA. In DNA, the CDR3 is TGTGCCAGCACCCCAGCGTACCATAGCAATCAGCCCCAGCATTTT. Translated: CASTPAYHSNQPQHF.

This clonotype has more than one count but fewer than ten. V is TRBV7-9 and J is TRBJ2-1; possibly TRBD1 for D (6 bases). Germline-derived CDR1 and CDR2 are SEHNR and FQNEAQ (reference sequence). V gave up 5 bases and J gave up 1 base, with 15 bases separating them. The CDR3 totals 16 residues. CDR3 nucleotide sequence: TGTGCCAGCAGCCCAAGGAAGGGACATTCCTACAATGAGCAGTTCTTC. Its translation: CASSPRKGHSYNEQFF.

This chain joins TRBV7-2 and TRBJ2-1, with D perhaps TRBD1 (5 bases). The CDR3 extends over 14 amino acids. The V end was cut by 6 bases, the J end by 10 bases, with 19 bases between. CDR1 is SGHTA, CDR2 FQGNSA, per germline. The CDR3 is CASSSPADSFEQFF. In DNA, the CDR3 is TGTGCCAGCAGTTCTCCCGCTGACAGTTTCGAGCAGTTCTTC.

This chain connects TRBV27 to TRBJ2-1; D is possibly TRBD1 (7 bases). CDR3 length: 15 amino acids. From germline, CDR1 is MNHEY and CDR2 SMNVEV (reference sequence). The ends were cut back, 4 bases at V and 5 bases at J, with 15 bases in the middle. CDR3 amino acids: CASSSRQGLDNEQFF. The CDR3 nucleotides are TGTGCCAGCAGTTCGAGACAGGGACTCGACAATGAGCAGTTCTTC.

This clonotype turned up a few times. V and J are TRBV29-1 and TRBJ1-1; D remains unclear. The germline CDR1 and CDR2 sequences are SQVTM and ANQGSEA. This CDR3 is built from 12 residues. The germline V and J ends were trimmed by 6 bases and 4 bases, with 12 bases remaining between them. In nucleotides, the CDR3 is TGCAGCGTGGGTGCGGGGAGCACTGAAGCTTTCTTT. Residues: CSVGAGSTEAFF.

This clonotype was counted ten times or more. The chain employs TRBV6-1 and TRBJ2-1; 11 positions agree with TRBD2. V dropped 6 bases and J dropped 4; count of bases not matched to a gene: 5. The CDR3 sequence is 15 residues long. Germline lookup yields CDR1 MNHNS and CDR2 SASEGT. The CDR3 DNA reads TGTGCCAGCAGCCCGACTAGCGGGATATACAATGAGCAGTTCTTC. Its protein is CASSPTSGIYNEQFF.

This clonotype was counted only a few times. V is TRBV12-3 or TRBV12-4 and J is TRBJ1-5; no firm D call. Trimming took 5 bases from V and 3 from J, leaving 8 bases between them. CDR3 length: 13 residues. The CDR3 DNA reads TGTGCCAGCAGTCCAGAGAACAATCAGCCCCAGCATTTT. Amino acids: CASSPENNQPQHF.

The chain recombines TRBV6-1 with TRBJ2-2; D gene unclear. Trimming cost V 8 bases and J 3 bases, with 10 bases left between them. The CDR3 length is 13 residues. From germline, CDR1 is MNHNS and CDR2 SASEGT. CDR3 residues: CASGRADTGELFF. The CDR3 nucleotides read TGTGCCAGCGGACGGGCGGACACCGGGGAGCTGTTTTTT.

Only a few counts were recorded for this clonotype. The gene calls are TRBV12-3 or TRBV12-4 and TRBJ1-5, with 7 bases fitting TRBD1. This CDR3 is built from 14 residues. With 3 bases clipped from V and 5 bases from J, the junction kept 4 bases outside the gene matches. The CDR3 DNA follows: TGTGCCAGCAGTTTGACAGGGAGGCATCAGCCCCAGCATTTT. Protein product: CASSLTGRHQPQHF.

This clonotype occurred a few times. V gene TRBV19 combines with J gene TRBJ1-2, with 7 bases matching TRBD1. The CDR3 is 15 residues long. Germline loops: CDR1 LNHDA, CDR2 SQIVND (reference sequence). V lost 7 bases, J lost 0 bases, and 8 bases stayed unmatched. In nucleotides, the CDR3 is TGTGCCAGTATTAAGGACAGGTCCTCTAACTATGGCTACACCTTC. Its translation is CASIKDRSSNYGYTF.

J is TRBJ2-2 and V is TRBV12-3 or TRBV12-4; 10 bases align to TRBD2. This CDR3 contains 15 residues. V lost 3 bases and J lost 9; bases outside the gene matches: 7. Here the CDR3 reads CASSFKRGGPWELFF. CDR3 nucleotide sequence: TGTGCCAGCAGTTTTAAGCGGGGGGGCCCGTGGGAGCTGTTTTTT.

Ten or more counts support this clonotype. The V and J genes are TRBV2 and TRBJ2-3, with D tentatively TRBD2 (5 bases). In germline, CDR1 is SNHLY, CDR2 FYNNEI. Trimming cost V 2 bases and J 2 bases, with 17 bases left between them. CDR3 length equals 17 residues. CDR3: CASSENGYGITTDTQYF. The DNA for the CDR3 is TGTGCCAGCAGTGAAAATGGTTACGGGATTACCACAGATACGCAGTATTTT.

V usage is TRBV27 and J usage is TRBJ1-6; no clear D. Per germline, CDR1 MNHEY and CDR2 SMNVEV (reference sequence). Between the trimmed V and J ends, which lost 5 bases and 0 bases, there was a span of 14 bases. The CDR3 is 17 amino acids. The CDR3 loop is CASSIAGPSSYNSPLHF. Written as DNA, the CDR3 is TGTGCCAGCAGTATAGCCGGGCCGAGCTCCTATAATTCACCCCTCCACTTT.